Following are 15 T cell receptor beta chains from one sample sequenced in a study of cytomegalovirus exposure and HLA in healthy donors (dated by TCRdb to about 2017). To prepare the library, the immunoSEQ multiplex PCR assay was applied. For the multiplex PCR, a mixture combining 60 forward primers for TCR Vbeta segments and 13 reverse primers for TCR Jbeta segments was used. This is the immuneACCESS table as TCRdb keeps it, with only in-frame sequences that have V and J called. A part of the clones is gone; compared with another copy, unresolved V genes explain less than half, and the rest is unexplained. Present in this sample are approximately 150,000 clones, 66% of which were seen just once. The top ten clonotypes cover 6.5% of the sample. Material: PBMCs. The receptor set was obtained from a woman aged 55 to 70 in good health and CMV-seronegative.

CDR3 amino acids: CSAAGGTSGATDTQYF. CDR3 nucleotides: TGCAGCGCCGCAGGAGGGACTAGCGGAGCCACAGATACGCAGTATTTT. The chain has TRBV29-1 and TRBJ2-3; 11 bases are shared with TRBD2. J gave up 2 bases and V 7 bases, and 11 bases lay outside the gene matches. The CDR3 contains 16 residues. From germline, CDR1 is SQVTM and CDR2 ANQGSEA.

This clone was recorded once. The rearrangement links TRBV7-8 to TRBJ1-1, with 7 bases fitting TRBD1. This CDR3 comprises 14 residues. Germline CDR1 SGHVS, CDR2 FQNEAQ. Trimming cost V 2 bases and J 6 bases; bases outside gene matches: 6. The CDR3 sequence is CASSLNRGLPEAFF. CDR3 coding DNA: TGTGCCAGCAGCTTAAACAGGGGCCTCCCTGAAGCTTTCTTT.

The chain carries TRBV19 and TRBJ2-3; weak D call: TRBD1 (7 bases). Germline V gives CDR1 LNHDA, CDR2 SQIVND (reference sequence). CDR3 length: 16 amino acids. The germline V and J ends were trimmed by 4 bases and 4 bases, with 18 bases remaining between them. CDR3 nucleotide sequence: TGTGCCAGTAGTAGGGTACAGGGGTCGGGGGCAGATACGCAGTATTTT. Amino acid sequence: CASSRVQGSGADTQYF.

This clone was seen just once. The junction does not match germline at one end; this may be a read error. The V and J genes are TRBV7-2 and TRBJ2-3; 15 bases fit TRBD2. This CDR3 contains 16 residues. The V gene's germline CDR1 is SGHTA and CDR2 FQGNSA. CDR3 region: CASSAGLAGGTDTQYF. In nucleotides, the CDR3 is TGTGCCAGCAGCGCGGGACTAGCGGGGGGCACGGATACGCAGTATTTT.

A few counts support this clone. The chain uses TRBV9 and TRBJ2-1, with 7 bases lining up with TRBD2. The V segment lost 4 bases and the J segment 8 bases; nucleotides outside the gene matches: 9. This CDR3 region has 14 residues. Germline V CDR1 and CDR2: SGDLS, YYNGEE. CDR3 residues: CASSPWDYTDEQFF. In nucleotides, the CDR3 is TGTGCCAGCAGCCCGTGGGACTACACGGATGAGCAGTTCTTC.

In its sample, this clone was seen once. In DNA, the CDR3 is TGCGCCAGCAGCTTGGCAGTGGCGGGACGGGACAATGAGCAGTTCTTC. Translation gives CASSLAVAGRDNEQFF. The V call is TRBV5-1, the J call TRBJ2-1, with D perhaps matching TRBD2 (6 bases). V lost 0 bases, J lost 5 bases, and 15 bases lay in between. CDR1 SGHRS and CDR2 YFSETQ come from the germline V gene. There are 16 residues in the CDR3.

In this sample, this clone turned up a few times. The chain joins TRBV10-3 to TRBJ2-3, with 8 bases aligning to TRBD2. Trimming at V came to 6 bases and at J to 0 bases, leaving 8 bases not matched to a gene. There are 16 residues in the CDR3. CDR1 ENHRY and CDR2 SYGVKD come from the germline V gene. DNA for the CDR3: TGTGCCATCAGAGCCACGGGGGGGCCGAGCACAGATACGCAGTATTTT. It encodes CAIRATGGPSTDTQYF.

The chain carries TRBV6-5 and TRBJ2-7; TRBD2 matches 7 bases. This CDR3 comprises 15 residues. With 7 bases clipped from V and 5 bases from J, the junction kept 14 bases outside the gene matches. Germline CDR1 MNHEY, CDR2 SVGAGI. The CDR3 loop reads CASIKTGSGTHEQYF. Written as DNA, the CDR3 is TGTGCCAGCATCAAAACCGGCAGCGGGACTCACGAGCAGTACTTC.

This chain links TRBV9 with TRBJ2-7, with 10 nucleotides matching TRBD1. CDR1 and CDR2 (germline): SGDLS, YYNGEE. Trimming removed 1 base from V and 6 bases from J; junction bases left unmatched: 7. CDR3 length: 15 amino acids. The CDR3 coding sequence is TGTGCCAGCAGCGTAACTGGGACAGGGGAAGGCGAGCAGTACTTC. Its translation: CASSVTGTGEGEQYF.

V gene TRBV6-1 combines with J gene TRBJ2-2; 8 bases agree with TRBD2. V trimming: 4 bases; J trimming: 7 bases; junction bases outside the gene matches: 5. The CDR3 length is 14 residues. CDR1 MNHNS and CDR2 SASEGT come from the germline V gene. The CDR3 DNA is TGTGCCAGCAGTGCGGGGGGGTGGGTCGGGGAGCTGTTTTTT. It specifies CASSAGGWVGELFF.

The chain's CDR3 is CASGTGGGMQYF. The DNA of the CDR3 is TGTGCCAGCGGGACGGGCGGGGGTATGCAGTACTTC. V gene TRBV7-2 combines with J gene TRBJ2-7; 7 bases align to TRBD2. V dropped 8 bases and J dropped 9; count of bases not matched to a gene: 10. This CDR3 has 12 amino acids. Germline V gene sequence: CDR1 SGHTA, CDR2 FQGNSA.

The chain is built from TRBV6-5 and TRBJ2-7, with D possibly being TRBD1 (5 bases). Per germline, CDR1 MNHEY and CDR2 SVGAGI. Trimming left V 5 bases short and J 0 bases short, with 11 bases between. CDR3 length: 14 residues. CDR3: CASSRQRSSYEQYF. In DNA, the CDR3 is TGTGCCAGCAGTAGACAGAGGAGCTCCTACGAGCAGTACTTC.

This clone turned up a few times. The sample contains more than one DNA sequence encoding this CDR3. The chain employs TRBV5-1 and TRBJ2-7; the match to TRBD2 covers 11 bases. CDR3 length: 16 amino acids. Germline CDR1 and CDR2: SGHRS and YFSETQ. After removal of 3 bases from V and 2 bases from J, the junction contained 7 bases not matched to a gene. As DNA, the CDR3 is TGCGCCAGCAGCTCGACCCTTAGCGGGAGGGCCTACGAGCAGTACTTC. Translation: CASSSTLSGRAYEQYF.

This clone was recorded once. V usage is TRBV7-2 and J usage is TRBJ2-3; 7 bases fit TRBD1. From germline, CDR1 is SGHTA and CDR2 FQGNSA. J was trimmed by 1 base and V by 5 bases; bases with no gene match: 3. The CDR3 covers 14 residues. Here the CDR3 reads CASSRGTGTDTQYF. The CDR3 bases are TGTGCCAGCAGCCGAGGGACAGGCACAGATACGCAGTATTTT.

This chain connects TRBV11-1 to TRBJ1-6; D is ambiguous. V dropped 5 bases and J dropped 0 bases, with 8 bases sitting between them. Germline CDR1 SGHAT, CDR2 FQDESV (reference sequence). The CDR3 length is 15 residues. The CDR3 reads CASSPQISYNSPLHF. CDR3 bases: TGTGCCAGCAGCCCCCAGATCTCCTATAATTCACCCCTCCACTTT.